The rows below give T cell receptor beta chains drawn from one sample of a study of T cell responses to AZD1222 COVID-19 vaccine. Libraries were prepared by immunoSEQ multiplex PCR; TCRdb keeps only in-frame clonotypes and omits some of them. The table records 150,000 or so clones, roughly 94% of them present only once. The starting material was peripheral blood, obtained on day 0 of AZD1222 vaccination. These receptors were collected from an adult in good health. CDR3s include the opening cysteine and the closing phenylalanine or tryptophan. The D gene is left open where the match is weak. Size values are once, few and many counts, or a class for expanded clones, and some rows have none.

>once|TRBV9|TRBJ1-1|.
TGTGCCAGCAGCGTATCCGGTGTGAACACTGAAGCTTTCTTT
CASSVSGVNTEAFF
>.|TRBV4-2|TRBJ2-5|.
TGTGCCAGCAGCCAAACGGCGGGGACGGTAGAGACCCAGTACTTC
CASSQTAGTVETQYF
>.|TRBV2|TRBJ1-2|.
TGTGCCAGCAGCGTGACACGGGATGGCTACACCTTC
CASSVTRDGYTF
>.|TRBV12-3/TRBV12-4|TRBJ2-5|.
TGTGCCAGCAGCCCGACAGTGAGGGAGACCCAGTACTTC
CASSPTVRETQYF
>.|TRBV11-2|TRBJ1-3|.
TGTGCCAGCAGCACTAGACCCACGGTGGGAAACACCATATATTTT
CASSTRPTVGNTIYF
>.|TRBV19|TRBJ1-4|TRBD1
TGTGCCAGTTTCCCCGGGACAGGGGGCTCGAATGAAAAACTGTTTTTT
CASFPGTGGSNEKLFF
>.|TRBV5-6|TRBJ1-3|TRBD1
TGTGCCAGCAGCTTTGGGACAGGGCCGGGAAACACCATATATTTT
CASSFGTGPGNTIYF
>.|TRBV4-1|TRBJ1-5|TRBD1
TGCGCCAGCAGCCCCCGGACAGGGAGAAATCAGCCCCAGCATTTT
CASSPRTGRNQPQHF
>.|TRBV3-1/TRBV3-2|TRBJ1-1|.
TGTGCCAGCAGCCAAGTTGGGGGAGGTATCACTGAAGCTTTCTTT
CASSQVGGGITEAFF
>.|TRBV3-1/TRBV3-2|TRBJ1-2|.
TGTGCCAGCAGCCAAGGTTACAAGTCCCCCTATGGCTACACCTTC
CASSQGYKSPYGYTF
>once|TRBV7-3|TRBJ2-3|TRBD2
TGTGCCAGCAGCACGGGGGGGCTTCAAGATACGCAGTATTTT
CASSTGGLQDTQYF
>.|TRBV7-3|TRBJ1-1|.
TGTGCCAGCAGCTTAATGGGGGGGCTGATGAACACTGAAGCTTTCTTT
CASSLMGGLMNTEAFF
>.|TRBV6-5|TRBJ2-7|.
TGTGCCAGCAGTTACTCGAAGGGGCAAATCGACGAGCAGTACTTC
CASSYSKGQIDEQYF
>.|TRBV3-1/TRBV3-2|TRBJ2-7|TRBD1
TGTGCCAGCAGCCAGGACAGGTTTTCCTACGAGCAGTACTTC
CASSQDRFSYEQYF
>.|TRBV18|TRBJ2-7|TRBD1
TGTGCCAGCTCACTGCTACAGGGGACCTACGAGCAGTACTTC
CASSLLQGTYEQYF
>.|TRBV3-1/TRBV3-2|TRBJ1-4|TRBD1
TGTGCCAGCAGCGATATAGGGACAGGGGGGGTTACTGAAAAACTGTTTTTT
CASSDIGTGGVTEKLFF
>.|TRBV18|TRBJ1-1|TRBD1
TGTGCCAGCTCACGCTCGATTGACAGGGACACTGAAGCTTTCTTT
CASSRSIDRDTEAFF
>few|TRBV19|TRBJ1-5|.
TGTGCCAGTAGTATCGACCAGGCGAGCAATCAGCCCCAGCATTTT
CASSIDQASNQPQHF
>.|TRBV7-9|TRBJ2-7|TRBD1
TGTGCCAGCAGCCCTCCGGGACAGGCCTACGAGCAGTACTTC
CASSPPGQAYEQYF
>.|TRBV5-1|TRBJ1-6|TRBD1
TGCGCCAGCAGCTGGGGACAGGGCTCGGGTAATTCACCCCTCCACTTT
CASSWGQGSGNSPLHF
>.|TRBV6-2/TRBV6-3|TRBJ1-2|TRBD1
TGTGCCAGCAGTTCCGGGACAGAGCGCGGCTACACCTTC
CASSSGTERGYTF
>.|TRBV2|TRBJ1-2|.
TGTGCCAGCGGGGATTTTCCAGGGAGCGGCTACACCTTC
CASGDFPGSGYTF
>.|TRBV5-4|TRBJ1-2|TRBD1
TGTGCCAGCAGCTACCGGACAGGGGGGGCCTATGGCTACACCTTC
CASSYRTGGAYGYTF
>.|TRBV10-3|TRBJ2-1|.
TGTGCCATCAGAGTAGAAGGTGGCAATGAGCAGTTCTTC
CAIRVEGGNEQFF
>.|TRBV27|TRBJ2-1|.
TGTGCCAGCAGTTTTATACCGGGGGGCAACAATGAGCAGTTCTTC
CASSFIPGGNNEQFF
>.|TRBV4-3|TRBJ2-7|.
TGCGCCAGCAGCCAAGGGCCAGGACTAACCCCCTACGAGCAGTACTTC
CASSQGPGLTPYEQYF
>.|TRBV6-4|TRBJ2-1|TRBD2
TGTGCCAGCAGTGAGGACACTAGCGGCCACAATGAGCAGTTCTTC
CASSEDTSGHNEQFF